Sequencing of this TCR beta chain was carried out in a study of T cells in localized non-small cell lung cancer. Whole-study findings and limits: Exceeding tumor, uninvolved adjacent lung had the highest T cell clonality.

Comment on this clone: Antigen: not known.

CDR1 is MNHNY, CDR2 SVGAGI, per germline (reference sequence). This CDR3 comprises 14 residues. J lost 9 bases, V lost 5 bases, and 6 bases had no gene match. Data came from immunoSEQ multiplex PCR; TCRdb stores just in-frame clones and leaves some out. The sample yields around 140,000 clones, 89% seen once. The material was peripheral blood, obtained before any cancer treatment. This TCR came from a female donor of 60 years or more with stage I lung adenocarcinoma. The chain carries TRBV6-6 and TRBJ2-1, with 11 bases identical to TRBD2. The CDR3 DNA reads TGTGCCAGCAGTGTACTAGCGGGGGACATTGAGCAGTTCTTC. Its protein is CASSVLAGDIEQFF.